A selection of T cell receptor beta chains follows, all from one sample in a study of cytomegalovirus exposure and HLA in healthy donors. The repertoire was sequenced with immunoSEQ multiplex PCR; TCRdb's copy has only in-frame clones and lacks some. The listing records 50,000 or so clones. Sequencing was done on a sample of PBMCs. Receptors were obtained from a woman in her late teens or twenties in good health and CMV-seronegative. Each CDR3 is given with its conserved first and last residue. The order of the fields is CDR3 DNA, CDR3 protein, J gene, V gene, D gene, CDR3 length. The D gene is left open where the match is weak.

cdr3_nt: TGTGCCAGCAGTCCCTGGAGCGGGATAGTTAACGAGCAGTACTTC
cdr3_aa: CASSPWSGIVNEQYF
j_call: TRBJ2-7
v_call: TRBV6-5
d_call: TRBD2
cdr3_length: 15

cdr3_nt: TGTGCCAGCGCCCCCGGGACATCTAACTATGGCTACACCTTC
cdr3_aa: CASAPGTSNYGYTF
j_call: TRBJ1-2
v_call: TRBV7-6
d_call: .
cdr3_length: 14

cdr3_nt: TGTGCCAGCAGCTCAGTCAAAGGGGGTGAAGATTTCTTT
cdr3_aa: CASSSVKGGEDFF
j_call: TRBJ1-1
v_call: TRBV11-3
d_call: .
cdr3_length: 13

cdr3_nt: TGTGCCAGCAGCGCACGAGGGCTCTATGGCTACACCTTC
cdr3_aa: CASSARGLYGYTF
j_call: TRBJ1-2
v_call: TRBV5-6
d_call: .
cdr3_length: 13

cdr3_nt: TGCGCCAGCAGCCGGGGGACAGGGACACCAACAGAGCAGTTCTTC
cdr3_aa: CASSRGTGTPTEQFF
j_call: TRBJ2-1
v_call: TRBV4-1
d_call: TRBD1
cdr3_length: 15

cdr3_nt: TGCGCCAGCAGCCCCTGGGGAGCTAATGAAAAACTGTTTTTT
cdr3_aa: CASSPWGANEKLFF
j_call: TRBJ1-4
v_call: TRBV4-1
d_call: .
cdr3_length: 14

cdr3_nt: TGCGCCAGCAGCCAAGATCGGTGGACAGGGGTCGTGGGGCAGTACTTC
cdr3_aa: CASSQDRWTGVVGQYF
j_call: TRBJ2-7
v_call: TRBV4-1
d_call: TRBD1
cdr3_length: 16

cdr3_nt: TGCAGCGGACAAACAGGGCAAACTGAAGCTTTCTTT
cdr3_aa: CSGQTGQTEAFF
j_call: TRBJ1-1
v_call: TRBV29-1
d_call: .
cdr3_length: 12

cdr3_nt: TGTGCCTGGAGTGTAACGCTTAGTCAGCCCCAGCATTTT
cdr3_aa: CAWSVTLSQPQHF
j_call: TRBJ1-5
v_call: TRBV30
d_call: .
cdr3_length: 13

cdr3_nt: TGTGCCAGTAGTACAGGACAGGGGCCGTATAATTCACCCCTCCACTTT
cdr3_aa: CASSTGQGPYNSPLHF
j_call: TRBJ1-6
v_call: TRBV19
d_call: TRBD1
cdr3_length: 16

cdr3_nt: TGTGCCAGCAGGCTTACAGGGGGAAAGCTCGAGCAGTACTTC
cdr3_aa: CASRLTGGKLEQYF
j_call: TRBJ2-7
v_call: TRBV28
d_call: TRBD1
cdr3_length: 14

cdr3_nt: TGTGCCTCCCACAAGGGGATCACCTACAATGAGCAGTTCTTC
cdr3_aa: CASHKGITYNEQFF
j_call: TRBJ2-1
v_call: TRBV6-6
d_call: .
cdr3_length: 14

cdr3_nt: TGTGCCAGCAGTGCGGAGGGGGGGCACGAAGAGACCCAGTACTTC
cdr3_aa: CASSAEGGHEETQYF
j_call: TRBJ2-5
v_call: TRBV25-1
d_call: .
cdr3_length: 15

cdr3_nt: TGTGCCAGCAGTCCAGAGTCCGGGAGGGGGATCGAGCAGTACTTC
cdr3_aa: CASSPESGRGIEQYF
j_call: TRBJ2-7
v_call: TRBV9
d_call: TRBD2
cdr3_length: 15

cdr3_nt: TGCGCCAGCAGCCTTTCGGAGGGATTGCGGAATGAGCAGTTCTTC
cdr3_aa: CASSLSEGLRNEQFF
j_call: TRBJ2-1
v_call: TRBV4-1
d_call: .
cdr3_length: 15

cdr3_nt: TGTGCCAGCAGTTTATTTCGGGGTGCGGAGACCCAGTACTTC
cdr3_aa: CASSLFRGAETQYF
j_call: TRBJ2-5
v_call: TRBV27
d_call: .
cdr3_length: 14

cdr3_nt: TGTGCCAGTAGTAAACGACAGCCCTATAATTCACCCCTCCACTTT
cdr3_aa: CASSKRQPYNSPLHF
j_call: TRBJ1-6
v_call: TRBV19
d_call: .
cdr3_length: 15

cdr3_nt: TGTGCCAGTAGTTTAGACCTAGCCCGCTCCTACGAGCAGTACTTC
cdr3_aa: CASSLDLARSYEQYF
j_call: TRBJ2-7
v_call: TRBV19
d_call: .
cdr3_length: 15

cdr3_nt: TGTGCCCGGAACGCACACACGACAGGGTTGGGGACCTACGAGCAGTACTTC
cdr3_aa: CARNAHTTGLGTYEQYF
j_call: TRBJ2-7
v_call: TRBV30
d_call: TRBD1
cdr3_length: 17

cdr3_nt: TGCGCCAGCATGACAGCGGGGCAAGAGACCCAGTACTTC
cdr3_aa: CASMTAGQETQYF
j_call: TRBJ2-5
v_call: TRBV10-1
d_call: TRBD2
cdr3_length: 13

cdr3_nt: TGTGCCAGCAGCCCCCGAGGTCCCGGGACAGGGGTAATTGAGACCCAGTACTTC
cdr3_aa: CASSPRGPGTGVIETQYF
j_call: TRBJ2-5
v_call: TRBV7-3
d_call: TRBD1
cdr3_length: 18

cdr3_nt: TGTGCCAGCAGGAGGGACAGGGCCGTCTATGGCTACACCTTC
cdr3_aa: CASRRDRAVYGYTF
j_call: TRBJ1-2
v_call: TRBV6-1
d_call: TRBD1
cdr3_length: 14

cdr3_nt: TGCGCCAGCAGCCTTCCGGACAGCGCTGTTAATGAAAAACTGTTTTTT
cdr3_aa: CASSLPDSAVNEKLFF
j_call: TRBJ1-4
v_call: TRBV5-1
d_call: .
cdr3_length: 16